Sequencing of this T cell receptor (beta chain) was carried out in a study of resident and recirculating memory T cells in vitiligo. Study-wide background: Samples were epidermis from two lesional and two nonlesional sites, plus PBMCs.

To note about this clone: The target antigen is unknown.

Regarding the study as a whole: TCR sequences were not conserved across biopsy sites or patients.

Repertoires were generated with immunoSEQ multiplex PCR, while TCRdb's copy carries only in-frame clones and drops some. The data hold roughly 42,000 clones, with around 90% observed a single time. Stable vitiligo meant no lesion change over the previous 6 months. The germline V and J ends were trimmed by 1 base and 7 bases, with 7 bases remaining between them. The CDR3 runs 12 residues. In germline, CDR1 is GTSNPN, CDR2 SVGIG (reference sequence). V is TRBV30 and J is TRBJ2-2, with D perhaps matching TRBD1 (5 bases). Sequenced: blood. The receptor was isolated from a male donor with vitiligo. CDR3 protein: CAWSAGHGELFF. The DNA for the CDR3 is TGTGCCTGGAGTGCAGGGCACGGGGAGCTGTTTTTT.